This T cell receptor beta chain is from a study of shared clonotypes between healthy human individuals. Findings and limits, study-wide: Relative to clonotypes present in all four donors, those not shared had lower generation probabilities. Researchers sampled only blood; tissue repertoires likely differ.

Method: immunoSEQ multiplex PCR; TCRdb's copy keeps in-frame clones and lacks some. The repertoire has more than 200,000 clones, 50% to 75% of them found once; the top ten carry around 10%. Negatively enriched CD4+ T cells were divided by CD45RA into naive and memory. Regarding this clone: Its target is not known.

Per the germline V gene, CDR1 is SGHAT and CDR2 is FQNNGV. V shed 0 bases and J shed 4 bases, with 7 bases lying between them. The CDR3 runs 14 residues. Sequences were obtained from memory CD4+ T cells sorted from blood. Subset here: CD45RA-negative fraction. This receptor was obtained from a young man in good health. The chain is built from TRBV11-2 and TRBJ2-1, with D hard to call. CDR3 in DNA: TGTGCCAGCAGCTTAGATATAGGATACAATGAGCAGTTCTTC. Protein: CASSLDIGYNEQFF.